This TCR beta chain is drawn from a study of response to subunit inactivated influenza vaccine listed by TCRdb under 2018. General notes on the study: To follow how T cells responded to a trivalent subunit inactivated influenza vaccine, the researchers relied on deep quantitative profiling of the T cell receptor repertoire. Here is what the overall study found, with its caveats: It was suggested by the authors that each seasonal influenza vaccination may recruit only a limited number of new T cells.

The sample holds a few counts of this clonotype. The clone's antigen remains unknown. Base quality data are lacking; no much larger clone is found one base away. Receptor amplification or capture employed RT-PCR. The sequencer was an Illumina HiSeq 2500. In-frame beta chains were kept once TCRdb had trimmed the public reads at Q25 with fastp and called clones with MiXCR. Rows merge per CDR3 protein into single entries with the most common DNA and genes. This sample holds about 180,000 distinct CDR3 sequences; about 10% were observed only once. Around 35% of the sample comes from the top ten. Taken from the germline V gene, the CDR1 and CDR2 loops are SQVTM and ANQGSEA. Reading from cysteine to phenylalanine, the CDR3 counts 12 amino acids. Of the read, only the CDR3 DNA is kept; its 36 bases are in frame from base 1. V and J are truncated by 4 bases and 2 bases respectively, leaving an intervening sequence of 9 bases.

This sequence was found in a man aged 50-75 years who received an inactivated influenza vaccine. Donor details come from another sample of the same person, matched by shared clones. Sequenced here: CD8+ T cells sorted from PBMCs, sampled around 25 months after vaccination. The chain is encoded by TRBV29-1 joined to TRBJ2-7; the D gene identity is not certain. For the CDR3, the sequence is CSVVDNTYEQYF. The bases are TGCAGCGTTGTAGACAATACCTACGAGCAGTACTTC.